The 25 T cell receptor beta chains below all came from one sample that was sequenced in a study of T cell responses to AZD1222 COVID-19 vaccine. TCRdb keeps only in-frame clones here, not all; method: immunoSEQ multiplex PCR. The sample has approximately 130,000 clones, 70% to 90% seen once; the top ten hold roughly 6.1%. The sample consisted of peripheral blood, taken 28 days after the second AZD1222 dose. The receptors come from an adult who received the AZD1222 COVID-19 vaccine.

V usage is TRBV7-9 and J usage is TRBJ1-2, with D possibly being TRBD1 (5 bases). Trimming removed 5 bases from V and 0 bases from J, with 10 bases in between. The CDR3 contains 14 residues. The germline gives CDR1 SEHNR, CDR2 FQNEAQ (reference sequence). CDR3 residues: CASSKDSSNYGYTF. CDR3 nucleotides: TGTGCCAGCAGCAAAGACAGCTCTAACTATGGCTACACCTTC.

A few counts support this clone. The chain is built from TRBV5-1 and TRBJ1-1, with 12 bases fitting TRBD1. The CDR3 consists of 16 residues. Per the germline V gene, CDR1 is SGHRS and CDR2 is YFSETQ. V dropped 2 bases and J dropped 4; count of bases not matched to a gene: 6. CDR3 nucleotides: TGCGCCAGCAGCTTTTCGGGACAGGGGGCTGGCACTGAAGCTTTCTTT. Its protein product is CASSFSGQGAGTEAFF.

The chain joins TRBV11-3 to TRBJ2-7; D is possibly TRBD1 (5 bases). Per germline, CDR1 SGHNT and CDR2 YENEEA. The CDR3 sequence is 12 residues long. Between the trimmed V and J ends, which lost 4 bases and 4 bases, there was a span of 8 bases. As DNA, the CDR3 is TGTGCCAGCAGCTCGACAGCGTACGAGCAGTACTTC. Its protein product is CASSSTAYEQYF.

The chain combines TRBV5-4 with TRBJ2-7; 8 positions match TRBD2. Germline values: CDR1 SGHNT, CDR2 YYREEE (reference sequence). V lost 4 bases to trimming and J lost 3 bases; unmatched junction nucleotides: 9. There are 15 residues in the CDR3. CDR3 in amino acids: CASSPGGTRIYEQYF. The CDR3 nucleotides read TGTGCCAGCAGCCCCGGGGGGACTAGAATCTACGAGCAGTACTTC.

V and J are TRBV25-1 and TRBJ2-5; 9 nucleotides agree with TRBD1. From germline, CDR1 is MGHDK and CDR2 SYGVNS. CDR3 length: 15 amino acids. J was trimmed by 5 bases and V by 8 bases; bases with no gene match: 12. The CDR3 coding sequence is TGTGCCAGCTCCTACCCAACAGGGGGCGAGGAGACCCAGTACTTC. It codes for CASSYPTGGEETQYF. Using reference TRBV25-1 and TRBJ2-5 for the parts outside the CDR3, the full variable domain is EADIYQTPRYLVIGTGKKITLECSQTMGHDKMYWYQQDPGMELHLIHYSYGVNSTEKGDLSSESTVSRIRTEHFPLTLESARPSHTSQYLCASSYPTGGEETQYFGPGTRLLVL.

The chain employs TRBV28 and TRBJ1-3; D ambiguous. Trimming took off 1 base at V and 4 bases at J, with 2 bases between the two ends. This CDR3 has 12 amino acids. The germline gives CDR1 MDHEN, CDR2 SYDVKM. The CDR3 sequence is CASSLLGNTIYF. The DNA of the CDR3 is TGTGCCAGCAGTTTATTGGGAAACACCATATATTTT.

This chain links TRBV24-1 with TRBJ2-7; TRBD1 matches at 10 bases. The CDR3 totals 13 residues. Per the germline V gene, CDR1 is KGHDR and CDR2 is SFDVKD. With 11 bases clipped from V and 4 bases from J, the junction kept 7 bases outside the gene matches. CDR3 sequence (DNA): TGTGCCATCGGGACAGGGGACACTTACGAGCAGTACTTC. This gives the protein CAIGTGDTYEQYF.

This rearrangement joins TRBV4-2 to TRBJ1-1; a weak D match, TRBD1 (6 bases). Trimming cost V 4 bases and J 2 bases, with 23 bases left between them. The CDR3 length is 18 residues. Germline assignment: CDR1 LGHNA and CDR2 YNFKEQ. The CDR3 coding sequence is TGTGCCAGCAGCCCCCTTGTGGGGGGCCGAAAAGTCAACACTGAAGCTTTCTTT. Protein product: CASSPLVGGRKVNTEAFF.

V and J are TRBV9 and TRBJ2-2, with D maybe TRBD1 (5 bases). Deletions cut 0 bases from V and 2 bases from J, with 5 bases between. The CDR3 covers 14 residues. CDR1 and CDR2 (germline): SGDLS, YYNGEE. CDR3: CASSVGGNTGELFF. The CDR3 coding sequence is TGTGCCAGCAGCGTAGGGGGCAACACCGGGGAGCTGTTTTTT.

This chain uses TRBV14 with TRBJ2-7; 8 bases map to TRBD2. The J segment lost 4 bases and the V segment lost 3 bases, leaving 11 bases of the junction unmatched. Germline V lookup: CDR1 SGHDN, CDR2 FVKESK. This CDR3 has 16 amino acids. The CDR3 DNA reads TGTGCCAGCAGCCAGGTAAGACCGGGACTAGGATACGAGCAGTACTTC. This translates into CASSQVRPGLGYEQYF.

This clone was counted a single time. The chain employs TRBV7-9 and TRBJ1-6, with a weak D call TRBD1 (5 bases). Trimming stripped 5 bases from V and 9 bases from J, with 17 bases between. CDR3 size: 15 residues. CDR1 SEHNR and CDR2 FQNEAQ come from the germline V gene (reference sequence). CDR3: CASSGPYGAGSPLHF. The CDR3 DNA follows: TGTGCCAGCAGCGGTCCGTACGGGGCCGGTTCACCCCTCCACTTT. Full variable domain (rest looked up from reference TRBV7-9 and TRBJ1-6): DTGVSQNPRHKITKRGQNVTFRCDPISEHNRLYWYRQTLGQGPEFLTYFQNEAQLEKSRLLSDRFSAERPKGSFSTLEIQRTEQGDSAMYLCASSGPYGAGSPLHFGNGTRLTVT.

This chain connects TRBV10-2 to TRBJ1-1; 9 nucleotides match TRBD1. The V gene end was trimmed by 4 bases and the J gene end by 2 bases; junction bases not matched to a gene: 11. The CDR3 loop spans 17 amino acids. Germline V gives CDR1 WSHSY, CDR2 SAAADI. The CDR3 region is CASSGSPGTGTNTEAFF. For the CDR3, the DNA is TGCGCCAGCAGTGGAAGTCCCGGGACAGGGACCAACACTGAAGCTTTCTTT.

This chain links TRBV27 with TRBJ2-1, with TRBD1 identical over 8 bases. Trimming cost V 2 bases and J 0 bases; bases outside gene matches: 6. The CDR3 runs to 17 residues. Looked up from germline, CDR1 is MNHEY and CDR2 is SMNVEV (reference sequence). CDR3 in amino acids: CASSLGDRLSSYNEQFF. CDR3 in DNA: TGTGCCAGCAGTTTAGGGGACAGGCTGAGCTCCTACAATGAGCAGTTCTTC.

This clone was observed a handful of times. V gene TRBV19 combines with J gene TRBJ2-1, with D perhaps TRBD1 (6 bases). V was shortened by 3 bases and J by 4 bases, with 13 bases between the two germline ends. The germline gives CDR1 LNHDA, CDR2 SQIVND (reference sequence). The CDR3 is 15 residues long. The CDR3 nucleotides are TGTGCCAGTAGTATTGACCAAGGGGGATACAATGAGCAGTTCTTC. This gives the protein CASSIDQGGYNEQFF. The full variable domain, with the rest looked up from reference TRBV19 and TRBJ2-1, is DGGITQSPKYLFRKEGQNVTLSCEQNLNHDAMYWYRQDPGQGLRLIYYSQIVNDFQKGDIAEGYSVSREKKESFPLTVTSAQKNPTAFYLCASSIDQGGYNEQFFGPGTRLTVL.

V gene TRBV7-9 combines with J gene TRBJ2-7; D may be TRBD2 (6 bases). This CDR3 contains 15 residues. Germline CDR1 reads SEHNR; CDR2 reads FQNEAQ (reference sequence). V dropped 5 bases and J dropped 3 bases, with 17 bases sitting between them. CDR3 in DNA: TGTGCCAGCAGCGGCAGCGGGCCCACCCGCTACGAGCAGTACTTC. Translating gives CASSGSGPTRYEQYF.

J is TRBJ1-2 and V is TRBV6-5; 7 bases fit TRBD1. The CDR3 spans 14 residues. V lost 5 bases to trimming and J lost 8 bases; unmatched junction nucleotides: 11. The germline gives CDR1 MNHEY, CDR2 SVGAGI. CDR3: CASSPRDSPIGYTF. The CDR3, as DNA: TGTGCCAGCAGTCCTAGGGACAGCCCCATCGGCTACACCTTC.

The chain has TRBV5-1 and TRBJ1-2, with D possibly matching TRBD1 (5 bases). Trimming cost V 1 base and J 8 bases, with 9 bases left between them. Germline loops: CDR1 SGHRS, CDR2 YFSETQ. The CDR3 covers 12 residues. CDR3 sequence reads: CASSLSRAGYTF. Here the CDR3 DNA reads TGCGCCAGCAGCTTGAGCAGGGCCGGCTACACCTTC.

The chain joins TRBV5-1 to TRBJ2-3, with D unclear. The V gene's germline CDR1 is SGHRS and CDR2 YFSETQ. V lost 0 bases to trimming and J lost 2 bases, with 7 bases between them. The CDR3 runs to 14 residues. CDR3 loop: CASSLGRNTDTQYF. DNA of the CDR3: TGCGCCAGCAGCTTGGGCAGGAACACAGATACGCAGTATTTT.

The CDR3 nucleotides are TGTGCCAGCAGCTTGGCACCGGGGCGGAATCAGCCCCAGCATTTT. Encoded protein: CASSLAPGRNQPQHF. This chain connects TRBV7-6 to TRBJ1-5, with TRBD1 as a possible D gene (5 bases). The germline gives CDR1 SGHVS, CDR2 FNYEAQ. The CDR3 contains 15 residues. The germline V and J ends were trimmed by 3 bases and 4 bases, with 13 bases remaining between them.

CDR3 DNA sequence: TGTGCCAGCAGCTTGGGTATTAATTCACCCCTCCACTTT. Translation: CASSLGINSPLHF. This chain uses TRBV5-5 with TRBJ1-6, with no clear D. V lost 0 bases and J lost 6, with 4 bases in between. Germline CDR1 and CDR2: SGHKS and YYEKEE (reference sequence). This CDR3 contains 13 residues.

The chain has TRBV13 and TRBJ1-1; tentative D call: TRBD1 (5 bases). The V end was cut by 5 bases, the J end by 2 bases, with 9 bases between. The CDR3 contains 13 residues. Germline V gives CDR1 PRHDT, CDR2 FYEKMQ (reference sequence). CDR3 in amino acids: CASSQDRNTEAFF. The CDR3 bases are TGTGCCAGCAGCCAAGACAGAAACACTGAAGCTTTCTTT.

The V gene is TRBV18, the J gene TRBJ2-3; D could derive from TRBD1 or TRBD2 (5 bases each). The V gene's germline CDR1 is KGHSH and CDR2 LQKENI. Trimming removed 2 bases from V and 1 base from J, with 13 bases in between. There are 16 residues in the CDR3. The CDR3 protein is CASSPRLGGGTDTQYF. The DNA of the CDR3 is TGTGCCAGCTCACCAAGACTTGGGGGTGGCACAGATACGCAGTATTTT.

J is TRBJ2-4 and V is TRBV19; D is perhaps TRBD2 (5 bases). This CDR3 region has 15 residues. The V end lost 6 bases, the J end lost 3 bases, and 15 bases lay between the germline ends. CDR1 LNHDA and CDR2 SQIVND come from the germline V gene (reference sequence). The CDR3 DNA sequence: TGTGCCAGTAGGGAGGTCAGAGCTGGCAAAAACATTCAGTACTTC. Amino acid sequence: CASREVRAGKNIQYF. The full variable domain, with the rest looked up from reference TRBV19 and TRBJ2-4, is DGGITQSPKYLFRKEGQNVTLSCEQNLNHDAMYWYRQDPGQGLRLIYYSQIVNDFQKGDIAEGYSVSREKKESFPLTVTSAQKNPTAFYLCASREVRAGKNIQYFGAGTRLSVL.

The table lists this clone with a count of one. The rearrangement uses TRBV20-1 and TRBJ1-1; D is unresolved. This CDR3 is 14 amino acids long. The germline gives CDR1 DFQATT, CDR2 SNEGSKA (reference sequence). Trimming took off 3 bases at V and 1 base at J, with 12 bases between the two ends. CDR3 amino acids: CSASRSMANTEAFF. CDR3 sequence (DNA): TGCAGTGCTAGTAGATCGATGGCGAACACTGAAGCTTTCTTT.

The sample holds a few counts of this clone. The chain combines TRBV30 with TRBJ1-5; D perhaps matches TRBD1 (5 bases). V was clipped by 4 bases and J by 7 bases, with 20 bases between them. Per germline, CDR1 GTSNPN and CDR2 SVGIG (reference sequence). This CDR3 comprises 15 residues. CDR3 residues: CAWTKRGKGGQPQHF. CDR3 nucleotide sequence: TGTGCCTGGACCAAAAGGGGAAAAGGAGGGCAGCCCCAGCATTTT.